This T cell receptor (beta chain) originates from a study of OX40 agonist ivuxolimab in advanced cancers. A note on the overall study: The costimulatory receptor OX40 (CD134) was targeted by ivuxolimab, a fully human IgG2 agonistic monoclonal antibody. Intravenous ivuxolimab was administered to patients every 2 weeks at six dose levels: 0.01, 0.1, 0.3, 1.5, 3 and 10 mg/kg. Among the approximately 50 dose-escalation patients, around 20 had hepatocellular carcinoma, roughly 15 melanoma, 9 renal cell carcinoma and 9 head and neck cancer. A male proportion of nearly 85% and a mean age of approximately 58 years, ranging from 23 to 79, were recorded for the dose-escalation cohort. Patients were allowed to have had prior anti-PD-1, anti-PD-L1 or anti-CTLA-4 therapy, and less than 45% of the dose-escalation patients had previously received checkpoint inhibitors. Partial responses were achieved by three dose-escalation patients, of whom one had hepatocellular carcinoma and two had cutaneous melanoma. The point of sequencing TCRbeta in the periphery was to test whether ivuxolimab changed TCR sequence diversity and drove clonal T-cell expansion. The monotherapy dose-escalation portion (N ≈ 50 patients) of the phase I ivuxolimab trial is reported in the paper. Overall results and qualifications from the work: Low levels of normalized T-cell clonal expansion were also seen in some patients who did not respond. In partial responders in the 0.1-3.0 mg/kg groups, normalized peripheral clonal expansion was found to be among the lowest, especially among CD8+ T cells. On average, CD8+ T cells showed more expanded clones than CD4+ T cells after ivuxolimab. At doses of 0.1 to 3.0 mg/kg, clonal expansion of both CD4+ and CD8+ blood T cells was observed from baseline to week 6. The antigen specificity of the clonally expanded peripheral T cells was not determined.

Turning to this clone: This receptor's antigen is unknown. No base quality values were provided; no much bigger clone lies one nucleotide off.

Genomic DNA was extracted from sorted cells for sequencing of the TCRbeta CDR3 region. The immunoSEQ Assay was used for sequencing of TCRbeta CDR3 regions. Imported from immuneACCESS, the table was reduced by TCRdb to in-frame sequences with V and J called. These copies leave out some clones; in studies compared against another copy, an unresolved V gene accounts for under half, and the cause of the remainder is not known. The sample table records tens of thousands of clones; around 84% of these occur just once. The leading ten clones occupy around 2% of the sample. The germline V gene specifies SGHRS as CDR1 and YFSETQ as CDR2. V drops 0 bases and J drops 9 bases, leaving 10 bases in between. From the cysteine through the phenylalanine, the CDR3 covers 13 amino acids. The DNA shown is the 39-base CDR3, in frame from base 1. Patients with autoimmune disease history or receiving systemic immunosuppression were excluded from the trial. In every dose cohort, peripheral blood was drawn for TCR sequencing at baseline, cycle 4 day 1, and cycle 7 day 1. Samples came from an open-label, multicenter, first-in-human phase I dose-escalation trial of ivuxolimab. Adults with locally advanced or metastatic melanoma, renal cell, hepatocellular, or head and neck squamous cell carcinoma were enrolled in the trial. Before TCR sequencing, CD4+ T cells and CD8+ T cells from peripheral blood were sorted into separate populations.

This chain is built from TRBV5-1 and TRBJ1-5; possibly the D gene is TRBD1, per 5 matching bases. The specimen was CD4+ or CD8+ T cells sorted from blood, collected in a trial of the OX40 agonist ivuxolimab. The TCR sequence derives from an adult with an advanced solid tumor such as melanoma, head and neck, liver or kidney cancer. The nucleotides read TGCGCCAGCAGCTTGGCCTCAGGGAGGCCCCAGCATTTT. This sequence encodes CASSLASGRPQHF.